The 25 T cell receptor beta chains below were found in one sample sequenced in a study of blood T cell repertoires in COVID-19. Assay: immunoSEQ multiplex PCR; the TCRdb copy retains only in-frame clones and omits some. Among just over 75,000 clones listed, 84% were seen once. Sequences were obtained from peripheral blood. The source is a man aged 50 or older with acute or convalescent COVID-19.

V usage is TRBV5-1 and J usage is TRBJ2-2; 7 bases are shared with TRBD1. Germline lookup yields CDR1 SGHRS and CDR2 YFSETQ. After removal of 5 bases from V and 3 bases from J, the junction contained 7 bases not matched to a gene. The CDR3 has 15 residues. The CDR3 reads CASSEGTAYTGELFF. CDR3 DNA: TGCGCCAGCAGTGAGGGGACAGCTTACACCGGGGAGCTGTTTTTT.

This clone was detected only a few times. The chain links TRBV10-1 to TRBJ2-7; 7 nucleotides agree with TRBD2. Losses at the gene ends were 7 bases for V and 3 bases for J; bases not matched to a gene: 9. The CDR3 loop spans 14 amino acids. Germline V gives CDR1 WNHNN, CDR2 SYGVQD (reference sequence). The CDR3 loop reads CASKLSGTHYEQYF. The CDR3 DNA follows: TGCGCCAGCAAATTAAGCGGGACCCACTACGAGCAGTACTTC.

The chain uses TRBV6-5 and TRBJ2-7; TRBD2 is a possible D gene (6 bases). The length of the CDR3 is 15 residues. The germline V gene has CDR1 MNHEY and CDR2 SVGAGI. V lost 2 bases, J lost 0 bases, and 11 bases lay in between. Written as DNA, the CDR3 is TGTGCCAGCAGTTACGAGAAGCGGGTCTCCTACGAGCAGTACTTC. As protein: CASSYEKRVSYEQYF.

The J gene is TRBJ1-5, the V gene TRBV4-1; possibly TRBD1 for D (5 bases). Trimming removed 2 bases from V and 6 bases from J, with 14 bases in between. The CDR3 covers 15 residues. Germline values: CDR1 MGHRA, CDR2 YSYEKL. CDR3 DNA: TGCGCCAGCAGCCAACAGGGTAAGGACGGTCAGCCCCAGCATTTT. The encoded protein is CASSQQGKDGQPQHF.

The genes are TRBV15 and TRBJ1-1, with a tentative D call TRBD1 (5 bases). CDR3 length equals 13 residues. Between the trimmed V and J ends, which lost 6 bases and 5 bases, there was a span of 13 bases. Germline assignment: CDR1 LNHNV and CDR2 YYDKDF (reference sequence). The CDR3 nucleotides are TGTGCCACCAGGGCCAGGGCGGGGACTGAAGCTTTCTTT. Its protein is CATRARAGTEAFF.

The CDR3 loop reads CASSWDRAGNTIYF. As DNA, the CDR3 is TGTGCCAGCAGTTGGGACAGGGCTGGAAACACCATATATTTT. The chain is built from TRBV6-5 and TRBJ1-3, with TRBD1 matching 9 bases. The ends lost 4 bases at V and 2 bases at J; junction bases unmatched: 0. Per the germline V gene, CDR1 is MNHEY and CDR2 is SVGAGI. This CDR3 region has 14 residues.

This clone was counted between two and nine times. The chain carries TRBV4-2 and TRBJ2-5; a weak D match, TRBD2 (5 bases). Germline CDR1 is LGHNA and CDR2 is YNFKEQ. This CDR3 is 18 amino acids long. V shed 0 bases and J shed 4 bases, with 21 bases lying between them. The CDR3 DNA reads TGTGCCAGCAGCCAAGAATACGATCGAGGCGCGGGCACAGAGACCCAGTACTTC. It encodes CASSQEYDRGAGTETQYF.

The V and J genes are TRBV5-1 and TRBJ1-1; possible D gene TRBD1, 6 bases. The CDR3 is 15 amino acids. The germline CDR1 and CDR2 sequences are SGHRS and YFSETQ. V gave up 4 bases and J gave up 3 bases, with 16 bases separating them. CDR3 sequence: CASSIGLDRYTEAFF. The CDR3 DNA is TGCGCCAGCAGCATAGGATTAGACAGGTACACTGAAGCTTTCTTT.

The gene calls are TRBV28 and TRBJ2-1, with TRBD2 identical over 8 bases. The length of the CDR3 is 14 residues. Trimming at V came to 7 bases and at J to 7 bases, leaving 9 bases not matched to a gene. Looked up from germline, CDR1 is MDHEN and CDR2 is SYDVKM. CDR3 nucleotides: TGTGCCAGCACGCGGGGGGTAGAAAAAAATGAGCAGTTCTTC. Protein: CASTRGVEKNEQFF.

The rearrangement joins TRBV28 to TRBJ1-4; 10 nucleotides line up with TRBD1. The CDR3 totals 15 residues. The germline gives CDR1 MDHEN, CDR2 SYDVKM. Unmatched junction bases numbered 11, after V lost 6 bases and J lost 10 bases. CDR3 DNA: TGTGCCAGCAGCCGACCGGACAGGGGGGTACGAAAACTGTTTTTT. This translates into CASSRPDRGVRKLFF.

This sequence joins TRBV5-1 and TRBJ2-7; 7 positions match TRBD1. J lost 0 bases, V lost 0 bases, and 9 bases had no gene match. From germline, CDR1 is SGHRS and CDR2 YFSETQ. This CDR3 is built from 17 residues. The CDR3 loop is CASSLVAQRDSSYEQYF. The CDR3 bases are TGCGCCAGCAGCTTGGTGGCCCAACGGGACAGCTCCTACGAGCAGTACTTC.

The chain links TRBV11-3 to TRBJ1-1; D is perhaps TRBD1 (6 bases). V was shortened by 5 bases and J by 11 bases, with 15 bases between the two germline ends. CDR3 length equals 12 residues. Germline V lookup: CDR1 SGHNT, CDR2 YENEEA. CDR3 sequence (DNA): TGTGCCAGCAGCACGGCAACAGGGCCGGCTTTCTTT. Encoded protein: CASSTATGPAFF.

The chain employs TRBV25-1 and TRBJ1-6; 7 bases are shared with TRBD1. V gave up 8 bases and J gave up 1 base; unmatched junction bases: 5. Germline assignment: CDR1 MGHDK and CDR2 SYGVNS. The CDR3 sequence is 15 residues long. CDR3 nucleotides: TGTGCCAGCTCGGGACAGAGATCCTATAATTCACCCCTCCACTTT. Translating it yields CASSGQRSYNSPLHF.

The chain joins TRBV4-3 to TRBJ2-2; TRBD1 agrees at 9 bases. The CDR3 contains 19 residues. The V and J ends lost 0 bases and 1 base, in that order; junction bases with no gene match: 9. CDR1 LGHNA and CDR2 YSLEER come from the germline V gene. CDR3 coding DNA: TGCGCCAGCAGCCAAGATCTGATCCCGGGACAGGGGAACACCGGGGAGCTGTTTTTT. It encodes CASSQDLIPGQGNTGELFF.

The chain joins TRBV6-2 or TRBV6-3 to TRBJ2-7, with TRBD2 as a possible D gene (5 bases). CDR1 is MNHEY and CDR2 is SVGEGT in the germline V gene. Trimming took 6 bases from V and 9 from J, leaving 24 bases between them. The CDR3 loop spans 15 amino acids. In nucleotides, the CDR3 is TGTGCCAGCAGCCCCACCAACCGTGTCTGGACTTGGCAGTACTTC. It codes for CASSPTNRVWTWQYF.

The table lists this clone with a few counts. At one end the junction does not follow the germline gene, possibly because of a read error. The chain is built from TRBV11-2 and TRBJ1-2; TRBD1 matches at 10 bases. The germline gives CDR1 SGHAT, CDR2 FQNNGV. The CDR3 covers 12 residues. The CDR3, as DNA: TGTGCCAGCAGCTTAGGCACGGGACAGGGGTTTTTC. This codes for CASSLGTGQGFF.

This sequence joins TRBV19 and TRBJ1-4, with unresolved D. Trimming took off 3 bases at V and 1 base at J, with 9 bases between the two ends. This CDR3 is 15 amino acids long. Germline V gene data show CDR1 as LNHDA and CDR2 as SQIVND (reference sequence). The CDR3 loop is CASSIDVRTNEKLFF. In DNA form, the CDR3 reads TGTGCCAGTAGTATTGATGTGAGAACTAATGAAAAACTGTTTTTT. Combining the CDR3 with reference TRBV19 and TRBJ1-4 gives the whole variable domain DGGITQSPKYLFRKEGQNVTLSCEQNLNHDAMYWYRQDPGQGLRLIYYSQIVNDFQKGDIAEGYSVSREKKESFPLTVTSAQKNPTAFYLCASSIDVRTNEKLFFGSGTQLSVL.

The rearrangement joins TRBV7-2 to TRBJ1-1; no firm D call. The CDR3 spans 12 residues. V lost 5 bases and J lost 5, with 9 bases in between. Germline assignment: CDR1 SGHTA and CDR2 FQGNSA. CDR3 loop: CASSALRTEAFF. CDR3 nucleotides: TGTGCCAGCAGCGCACTGAGGACTGAAGCTTTCTTT.

This clone was observed once. V and J are TRBV6-2 or TRBV6-3 and TRBJ1-5; TRBD1 aligns across 9 bases. CDR3 size: 15 residues. The V gene end was trimmed by 4 bases and the J gene end by 9 bases; junction bases not matched to a gene: 10. The germline CDR1 and CDR2 sequences are MNHEY and SVGEGT. The CDR3 DNA sequence: TGTGCCAGCAGTTCAACCGGGACAGGGTTTTGGCCCCAGCATTTT. It encodes CASSSTGTGFWPQHF.

The V call is TRBV18, the J call TRBJ2-3; a weak D match, TRBD2 (7 bases). Germline V gene lookup returns CDR1 KGHSH and CDR2 LQKENI. This CDR3 contains 17 residues. Trimming removed 3 bases at V and 6 bases at J, with 22 bases between. Here the CDR3 reads CASSPTRGGRGGDTQYF. CDR3 nucleotide sequence: TGTGCCAGCTCACCTACTCGTGGTGGCAGGGGAGGGGATACGCAGTATTTT.

This clone was found once. The chain recombines TRBV13 with TRBJ2-7, with 8 bases aligning to TRBD2. Germline V gene lookup returns CDR1 PRHDT and CDR2 FYEKMQ (reference sequence). The CDR3 length is 15 residues. J gave up 0 bases and V 5 bases, and 6 bases lay outside the gene matches. Here the CDR3 DNA reads TGTGCCAGCAGCCCGCCGGGGGGGGTCTCCTACGAGCAGTACTTC. It yields the protein CASSPPGGVSYEQYF. Filled out from reference TRBV13 and TRBJ2-7, the complete variable domain reads AAGVIQSPRHLIKEKRETATLKCYPIPRHDTVYWYQQGPGQDPQFLISFYEKMQSDKGSIPDRFSAQQFSDYHSELNMSSLELGDSALYFCASSPPGGVSYEQYFGPGTRLTVT.

This chain uses TRBV6-5 with TRBJ2-7; TRBD2 aligns across 9 bases. Germline lookup yields CDR1 MNHEY and CDR2 SVGAGI. This CDR3 is built from 15 residues. J was trimmed by 1 base and V by 0 bases; bases with no gene match: 1. The CDR3 sequence is CASSYSAGGSYEQYF. The CDR3 DNA sequence: TGTGCCAGCAGTTACTCGGCGGGAGGGTCCTACGAGCAGTACTTC.

The chain combines TRBV30 with TRBJ1-5, with D unclear. Trimming stripped 0 bases from V and 3 bases from J, with 6 bases between. The germline V gene encodes CDR1 GTSNPN and CDR2 SVGIG (reference sequence). This CDR3 comprises 13 residues. Here the CDR3 reads CAWSVTYNQPQHF. The CDR3 bases are TGTGCCTGGAGTGTAACCTACAATCAGCCCCAGCATTTT. Variable domain in full (rest from reference TRBV30 and TRBJ1-5): SQTIHQWPATLVQPVGSPLSLECTVEGTSNPNLYWYRQAAGRGLQLLFYSVGIGQISSEVPQNLSASRPQDRQFILSSKKLLLSDSGFYLCAWSVTYNQPQHFGDGTRLSIL.

J is TRBJ2-4 and V is TRBV9; tentatively, D is TRBD2 (7 bases). The CDR3 is 13 residues long. CDR1 is SGDLS, CDR2 YYNGEE, per germline. With 0 bases removed from V and 8 bases from J, the gap between germline ends came to 9 bases. CDR3 nucleotide sequence: TGTGCCAGCAGCGTAGCGGGGGGCGACATTCAGTACTTC. The encoded protein is CASSVAGGDIQYF.

The CDR3 loop reads CAWRTGTGRPSEQYF. In DNA, the CDR3 is TGTGCCTGGAGAACCGGGACAGGGCGCCCCTCCGAGCAGTACTTC. The rearrangement uses TRBV30 and TRBJ2-7; 9 positions agree with TRBD1. There are 15 residues in the CDR3. Trimming at V came to 3 bases and at J to 6 bases, leaving 12 bases not matched to a gene. Germline CDR1 reads GTSNPN; CDR2 reads SVGIG (reference sequence).